The 20 T cell receptor beta chains below were found in one sample sequenced in a study of blood T cells in healthy people across ages. Then a second PCR, running roughly 7 to 11 cycles, was carried out with a sample-barcoded 5' primer and a J-beta primer mix. TCRdb re-analysed the 5' RACE reads in MiXCR, keeping a single row per CDR3 protein. Of around 990,000 distinct CDR3 sequences listed, less than 25% are singletons. In addition, the sample was reused for a study of T cells of mothers and their children.

Specimen: blood. These receptors were obtained from a girl between 2 and 10 years old in good health.

The rearrangement links TRBV12-3 or TRBV12-4 to TRBJ1-1, with TRBD1 as a possible D gene (5 bases). Trimming left V 9 bases short and J 8 bases short, with 13 bases between. This CDR3 has 11 amino acids. CDR3 in DNA: TGTGCCAGTGGGACCGGCCCCGAAGCTTTCTTT. Encoded protein: CASGTGPEAFF.

This clonotype was counted a few times. The chain joins TRBV29-1 to TRBJ2-1; D not resolved. The CDR3 contains 13 residues. CDR1 is SQVTM and CDR2 is ANQGSEA in the germline V gene. V lost 2 bases and J lost 0, with 5 bases in between. The chain's CDR3 is CSVEQISYNEQFF. For the CDR3, the DNA is TGCAGCGTTGAACAGATCTCCTACAATGAGCAGTTCTTC.

The rearrangement links TRBV7-9 to TRBJ1-4, with TRBD1 matching 7 bases. Per germline, CDR1 SEHNR and CDR2 FQNEAQ (reference sequence). The CDR3 runs 15 residues. Trimming cost V 0 bases and J 8 bases; bases outside gene matches: 6. The CDR3 region has the DNA TGTGCCAGCAGCTTAGCCACAGGGGTGGAGGAAAAACTGTTTTTT. It codes for CASSLATGVEEKLFF.

The CDR3 protein is CSVLTGINEKLFF. CDR3 in DNA: TGCAGCGTACTGACAGGGATTAATGAAAAACTGTTTTTT. The V and J genes are TRBV29-1 and TRBJ1-4; 7 bases are shared with TRBD1. The J segment lost 4 bases and the V segment lost 6 bases, leaving 5 bases of the junction unmatched. The length of the CDR3 is 13 residues. CDR1 and CDR2 from the germline V gene are SQVTM and ANQGSEA.

Notes on this clonotype: The junction shows a germline mismatch at one end, possibly a read error. The V call is TRBV7-7, the J call TRBJ2-5; the D is unclear. Near its end, the DNA agrees better with TRBJ2-7, so the J call may be wrong. This CDR3 region has 15 residues. CDR1 and CDR2 from the germline V gene are SSHAT and FNYEAQ (reference sequence). CDR3 amino acids: CASSLLAGNAYEQYF. The CDR3 bases are TGTGCTAGCAGCTTACTGGCAGGAAACGCCTACGAGCAGTACTTC.

Only a few counts were recorded for this clonotype. This chain connects TRBV27 to TRBJ2-3, with 8 bases lining up with TRBD1. The germline V gene encodes CDR1 MNHEY and CDR2 SMNVEV (reference sequence). V gave up 6 bases and J gave up 4 bases; unmatched junction bases: 12. This CDR3 has 16 amino acids. This chain's CDR3 is CASSSIDRGGPDTQYF. The CDR3 nucleotides read TGTGCCAGCAGCAGCATAGACAGGGGTGGTCCAGATACGCAGTATTTT.

The rearrangement uses TRBV20-1 and TRBJ1-2; TRBD1 is a possible D gene (5 bases). V shed 3 bases and J shed 8 bases, with 19 bases lying between them. CDR3 length: 14 residues. CDR1 is DFQATT and CDR2 is SNEGSKA in the germline V gene (reference sequence). CDR3 protein: CSASTPLWGDGYTF. CDR3 bases: TGCAGTGCTAGTACGCCCTTATGGGGGGACGGCTACACCTTC.

This clonotype is a singleton in its sample. The gene calls are TRBV12-3 or TRBV12-4 and TRBJ1-2, with no clear D. The length of the CDR3 is 11 residues. Trimming removed 7 bases from V and 7 bases from J, with 10 bases in between. The CDR3 DNA is TGTGCCAGCAAGAATTCTGGTGGCTACACCTTC. Its translation: CASKNSGGYTF.

This chain uses TRBV12-3 or TRBV12-4 with TRBJ1-4, with D possibly TRBD1 on 5 matching bases. Between the trimmed V and J ends, which lost 8 bases and 7 bases, there was a span of 8 bases. The CDR3 sequence is 11 residues long. The CDR3 DNA reads as TGTGCCAGCGGACAAGTTGAAAAACTGTTTTTT. Amino acid sequence: CASGQVEKLFF.

This clonotype was detected only a few times. The rearrangement uses TRBV11-2 and TRBJ1-1; TRBD1 might be the D (6 bases). Trimming took off 7 bases at V and 1 base at J, with 16 bases between the two ends. Per germline, CDR1 SGHAT and CDR2 FQNNGV. This CDR3 spans 15 amino acids. The CDR3 DNA is TGTGCCAGCACCCCGACGGGCAGGGGGAACACTGAAGCTTTCTTT. Protein sequence: CASTPTGRGNTEAFF.

The chain has TRBV7-9 and TRBJ2-5; weak D call: TRBD2 (5 bases). The J call is doubtful: the DNA matches TRBJ2-7 better. The CDR3 is made up of 13 amino acids. CDR1 SEHNR and CDR2 FQNEAQ come from the germline V gene (reference sequence). CDR3 region: CASSLGRVLEQYF. CDR3 nucleotide sequence: TGTGCCAGCAGCTTAGGGCGGGTCCTCGAGCAGTACTTC.

This clonotype was counted between two and nine times. CDR3 sequence: CASSGTFDNSEAFF. The CDR3 region has the DNA TGTGCCAGTTCCGGGACCTTCGACAATTCTGAAGCTTTCTTT. V usage is TRBV19 and J usage is TRBJ1-1; D is perhaps TRBD1 (5 bases). V lost 8 bases and J lost 6, with 19 bases in between. This CDR3 contains 14 residues. Germline CDR1 and CDR2: LNHDA and SQIVND (reference sequence).

This clonotype was counted between two and nine times. This sequence joins TRBV28 and TRBJ1-2; 11 nucleotides align to TRBD1. The CDR3 contains 14 residues. Germline CDR1 MDHEN, CDR2 SYDVKM. Trimming removed 5 bases from V and 12 bases from J; junction bases left unmatched: 11. CDR3 sequence (DNA): TGTGCCAGCAGTCAACCGGGACAGGGGGAACTTAACACCTTC. Protein sequence: CASSQPGQGELNTF.

In nucleotides, the CDR3 is TGTGCCAGCAGCTCACAGGGGCTTATGAACACTGAAGCTTTCTTT. It yields the protein CASSSQGLMNTEAFF. This chain uses TRBV7-2 with TRBJ1-1, with TRBD1 identical over 7 bases. CDR1 is SGHTA and CDR2 is FQGNSA in the germline V gene. The CDR3 spans 15 residues. V dropped 4 bases and J dropped 0; count of bases not matched to a gene: 5.

This sequence joins TRBV7-9 and TRBJ2-5, with D possibly TRBD1 on 5 matching bases. V lost 1 base and J lost 2, with 11 bases in between. The germline V gene has CDR1 SEHNR and CDR2 FQNEAQ (reference sequence). This CDR3 has 15 amino acids. This chain's CDR3 is CASSLETVPQETQYF. The CDR3 bases are TGTGCCAGCAGCTTAGAGACAGTCCCTCAAGAGACCCAGTACTTC.

The gene calls are TRBV14 and TRBJ2-5; D is perhaps TRBD2 (5 bases). CDR3 size: 16 residues. Trimming removed 0 bases at V and 2 bases at J, with 13 bases between. Germline CDR1 and CDR2: SGHDN and FVKESK. DNA for the CDR3: TGTGCCAGCAGCCAAGATCAGCGGCTCCCTCAAGAGACCCAGTACTTC. It is translated as CASSQDQRLPQETQYF.

This clonotype was picked up a small number of times. The chain links TRBV11-1 to TRBJ2-1; 10 positions match TRBD2. CDR1 is SGHAT and CDR2 is FQDESV in the germline V gene (reference sequence). The CDR3 has 17 residues. V lost 2 bases to trimming and J lost 4 bases; unmatched junction nucleotides: 8. The CDR3 sequence is CASSLHTSGATYNEQFF. CDR3 in DNA: TGTGCCAGCAGCTTACACACTAGCGGGGCCACGTACAATGAGCAGTTCTTC.

For this clonotype: The junction departs from the called germline gene at one end, perhaps through a read error. The chain is built from TRBV15 and TRBJ2-1; a possible D gene is TRBD2 (5 bases). Per the germline V gene, CDR1 is LNHNV and CDR2 is YYDKDF (reference sequence). This CDR3 region has 13 residues. CDR3 sequence reads: CAASRQLVNEQFF. For the CDR3, the DNA is TGTGCCGCCAGCAGACAACTAGTAAACGAGCAGTTCTTC.

This clonotype was seen more than once but under ten times. The chain has TRBV5-1 and TRBJ2-2, with D perhaps TRBD2 (5 bases). Germline V gene sequence: CDR1 SGHRS, CDR2 YFSETQ. Trimming stripped 0 bases from V and 3 bases from J, with 12 bases between. The CDR3 sequence is 16 residues long. CDR3 DNA sequence: TGCGCCAGCAGCTTGGGAGGGAATGTTGACACCGGGGAGCTGTTTTTT. This gives the protein CASSLGGNVDTGELFF.

Worth noting for this clonotype: An end of the junction differs from the germline gene, which may be a read error. The gene calls are TRBV7-8 and TRBJ2-1; weak D call: TRBD1 (5 bases). The CDR3 contains 13 residues. Germline V CDR1 and CDR2: SGHVS, FQNEAQ. Here the CDR3 reads CASSFGHLNERFF. The CDR3 DNA follows: TGTGCCAGCAGCTTCGGACACCTCAATGAGCGGTTCTTC.